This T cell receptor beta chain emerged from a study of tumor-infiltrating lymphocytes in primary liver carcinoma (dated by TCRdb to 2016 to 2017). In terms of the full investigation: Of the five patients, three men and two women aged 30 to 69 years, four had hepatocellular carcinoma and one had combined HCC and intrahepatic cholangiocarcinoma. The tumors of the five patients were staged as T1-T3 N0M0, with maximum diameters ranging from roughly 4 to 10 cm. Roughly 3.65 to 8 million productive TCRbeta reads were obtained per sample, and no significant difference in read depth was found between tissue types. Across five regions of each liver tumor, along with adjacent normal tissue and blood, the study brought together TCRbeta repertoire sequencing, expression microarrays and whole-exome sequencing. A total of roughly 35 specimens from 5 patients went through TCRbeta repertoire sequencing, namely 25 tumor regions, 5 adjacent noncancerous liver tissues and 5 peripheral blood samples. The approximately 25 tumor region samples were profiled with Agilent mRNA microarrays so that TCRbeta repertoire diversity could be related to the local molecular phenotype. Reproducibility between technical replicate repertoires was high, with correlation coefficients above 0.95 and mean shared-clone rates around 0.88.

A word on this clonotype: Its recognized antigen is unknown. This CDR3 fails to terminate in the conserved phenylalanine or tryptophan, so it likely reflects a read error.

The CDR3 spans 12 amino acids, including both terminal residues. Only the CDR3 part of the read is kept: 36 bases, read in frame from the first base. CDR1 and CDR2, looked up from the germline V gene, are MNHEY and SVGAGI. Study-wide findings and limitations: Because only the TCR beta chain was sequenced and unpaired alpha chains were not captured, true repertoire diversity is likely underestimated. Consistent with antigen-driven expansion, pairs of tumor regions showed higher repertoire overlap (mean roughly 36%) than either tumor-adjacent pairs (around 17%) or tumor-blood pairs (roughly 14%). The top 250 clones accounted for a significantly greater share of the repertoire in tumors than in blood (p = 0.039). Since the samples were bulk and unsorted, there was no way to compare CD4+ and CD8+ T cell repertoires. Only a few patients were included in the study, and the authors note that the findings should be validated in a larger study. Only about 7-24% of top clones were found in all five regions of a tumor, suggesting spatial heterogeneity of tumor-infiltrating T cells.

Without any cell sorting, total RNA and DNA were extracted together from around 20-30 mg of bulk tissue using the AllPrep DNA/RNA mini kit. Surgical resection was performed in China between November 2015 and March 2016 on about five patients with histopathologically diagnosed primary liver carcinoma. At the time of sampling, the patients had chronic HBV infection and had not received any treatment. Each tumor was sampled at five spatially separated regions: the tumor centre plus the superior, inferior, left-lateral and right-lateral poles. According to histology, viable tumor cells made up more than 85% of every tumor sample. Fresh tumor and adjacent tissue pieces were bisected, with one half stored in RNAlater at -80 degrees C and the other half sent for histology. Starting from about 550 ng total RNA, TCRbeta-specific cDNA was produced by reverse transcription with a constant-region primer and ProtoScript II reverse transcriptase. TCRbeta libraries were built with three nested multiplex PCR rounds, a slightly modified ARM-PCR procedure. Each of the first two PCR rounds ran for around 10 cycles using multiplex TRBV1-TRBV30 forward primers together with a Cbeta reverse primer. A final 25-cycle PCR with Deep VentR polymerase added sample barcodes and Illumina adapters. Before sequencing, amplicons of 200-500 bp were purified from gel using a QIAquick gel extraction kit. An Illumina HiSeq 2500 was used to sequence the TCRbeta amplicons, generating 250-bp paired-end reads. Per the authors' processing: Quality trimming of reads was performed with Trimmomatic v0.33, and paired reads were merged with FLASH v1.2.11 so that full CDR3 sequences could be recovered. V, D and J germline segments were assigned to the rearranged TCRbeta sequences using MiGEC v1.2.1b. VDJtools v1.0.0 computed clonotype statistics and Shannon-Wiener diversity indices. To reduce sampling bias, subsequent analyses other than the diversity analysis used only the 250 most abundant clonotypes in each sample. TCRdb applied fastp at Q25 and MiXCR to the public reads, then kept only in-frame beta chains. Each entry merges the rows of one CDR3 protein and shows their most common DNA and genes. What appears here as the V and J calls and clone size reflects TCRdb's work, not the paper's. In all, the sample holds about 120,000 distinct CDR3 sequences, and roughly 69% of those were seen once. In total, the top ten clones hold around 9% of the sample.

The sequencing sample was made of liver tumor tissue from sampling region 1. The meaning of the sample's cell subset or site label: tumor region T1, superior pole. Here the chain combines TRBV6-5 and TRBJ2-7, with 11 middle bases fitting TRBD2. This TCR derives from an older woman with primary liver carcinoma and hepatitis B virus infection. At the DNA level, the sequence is TGTGTCAGCAGTAGACTAGCGGGAGAGCAGTACTTA. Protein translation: CVSSRLAGEQYL.